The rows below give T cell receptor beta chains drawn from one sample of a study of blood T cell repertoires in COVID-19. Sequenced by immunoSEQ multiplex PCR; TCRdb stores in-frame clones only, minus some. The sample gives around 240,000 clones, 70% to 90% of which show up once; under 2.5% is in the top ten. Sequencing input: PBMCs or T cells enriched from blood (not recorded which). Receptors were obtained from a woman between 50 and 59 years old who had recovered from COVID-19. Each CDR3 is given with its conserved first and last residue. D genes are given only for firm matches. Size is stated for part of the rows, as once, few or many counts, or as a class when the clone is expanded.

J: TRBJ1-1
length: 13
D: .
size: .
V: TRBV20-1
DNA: TGCAGTGCTAGTTGGACAAGGAACACTGAAGCTTTCTTT
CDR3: CSASWTRNTEAFF

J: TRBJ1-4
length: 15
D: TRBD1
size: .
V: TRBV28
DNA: TGTGCCAGCTCGGTAGGGGGCGCGGCTAATGAAAAACTGTTTTTT
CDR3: CASSVGGAANEKLFF

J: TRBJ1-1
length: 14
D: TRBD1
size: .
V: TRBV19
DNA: TGTGCCAGTAGAGAACAGGGGAGATTTAGTGAAGCTTTCTTT
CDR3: CASREQGRFSEAFF

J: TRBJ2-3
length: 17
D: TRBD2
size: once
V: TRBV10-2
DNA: TGCGCCAGCAGTGAGTCGTTAGCGGGTGGGGGCACAGATACGCAGTATTTT
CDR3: CASSESLAGGGTDTQYF

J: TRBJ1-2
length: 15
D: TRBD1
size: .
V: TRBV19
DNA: TGTGCCAGTAGTTCGGGGACAGGGAGATCGGGGGGCTACACCTTC
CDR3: CASSSGTGRSGGYTF

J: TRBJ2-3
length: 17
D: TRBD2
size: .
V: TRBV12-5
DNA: TGTGCTAGTGGTTTGTGGTCGGGAGGGGCTAGCACAGATACGCAGTATTTT
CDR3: CASGLWSGGASTDTQYF

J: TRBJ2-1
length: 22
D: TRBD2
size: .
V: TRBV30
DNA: TGTGCCTGGAGTGCGCTATTTCTTTGGGAGCTAGCGGGGCCGAGCTCCTACAATGAGCAGTTCTTC
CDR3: CAWSALFLWELAGPSSYNEQFF

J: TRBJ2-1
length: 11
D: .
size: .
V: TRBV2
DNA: TGTGCCAGCAGTGAACACCCGGGGCAGTTCTTC
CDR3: CASSEHPGQFF

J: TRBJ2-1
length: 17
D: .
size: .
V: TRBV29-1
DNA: TGCAGCGTTGGCGTTCTCGGACATCCCAGCTCCTACAATGAGCAGTTCTTC
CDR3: CSVGVLGHPSSYNEQFF

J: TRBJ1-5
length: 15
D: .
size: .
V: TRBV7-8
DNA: TGTGCCAGCAGCTTAGAAGGGGCCGGGAATCAGCCCCAGCATTTT
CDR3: CASSLEGAGNQPQHF

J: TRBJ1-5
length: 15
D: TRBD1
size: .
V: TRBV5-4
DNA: TGTGCCAGCAGCCCCGGACAGGGCAGGAATCAGCCCCAGCATTTT
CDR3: CASSPGQGRNQPQHF

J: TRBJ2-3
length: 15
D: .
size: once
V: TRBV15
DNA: TGTGCCACCAGCAGAAGGGGGACACAGACAGATACGCAGTATTTT
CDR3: CATSRRGTQTDTQYF

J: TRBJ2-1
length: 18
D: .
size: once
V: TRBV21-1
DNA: TGTGCCAGCAGCAAGTTCCGGGAGGGACTGAGCTCCTACAATGAGCAGTTCTTC
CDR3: CASSKFREGLSSYNEQFF

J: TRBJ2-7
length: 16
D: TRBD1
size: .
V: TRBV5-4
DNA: TGTGCCAGCAGCACAACGTCCGGGACAGGGGGCCGCGAGCAGTACTTC
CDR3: CASSTTSGTGGREQYF

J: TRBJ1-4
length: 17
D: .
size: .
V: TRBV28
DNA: TGTGCCAGCAGTACGAGACCCGGTAGGGGAGGTAATGAAAAACTGTTTTTT
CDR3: CASSTRPGRGGNEKLFF

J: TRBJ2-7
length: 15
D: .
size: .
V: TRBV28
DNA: TGTGCCAGCAGTTACTACTCTAGCTTTGTGTACGAGCAGTACTTC
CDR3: CASSYYSSFVYEQYF